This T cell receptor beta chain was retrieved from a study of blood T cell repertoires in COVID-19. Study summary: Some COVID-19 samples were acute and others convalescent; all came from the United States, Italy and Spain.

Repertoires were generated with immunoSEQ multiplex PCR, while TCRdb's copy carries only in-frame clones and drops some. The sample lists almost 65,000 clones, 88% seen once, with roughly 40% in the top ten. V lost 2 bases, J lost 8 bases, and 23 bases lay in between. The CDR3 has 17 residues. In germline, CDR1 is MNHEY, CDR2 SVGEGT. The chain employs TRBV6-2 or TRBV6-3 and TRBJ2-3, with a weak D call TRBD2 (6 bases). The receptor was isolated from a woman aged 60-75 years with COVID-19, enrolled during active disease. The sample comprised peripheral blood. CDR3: CASSYGGLLEFGGTQYF. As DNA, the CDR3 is TGTGCCAGCAGTTACGGAGGACTATTAGAATTCGGGGGTACGCAGTATTTT.